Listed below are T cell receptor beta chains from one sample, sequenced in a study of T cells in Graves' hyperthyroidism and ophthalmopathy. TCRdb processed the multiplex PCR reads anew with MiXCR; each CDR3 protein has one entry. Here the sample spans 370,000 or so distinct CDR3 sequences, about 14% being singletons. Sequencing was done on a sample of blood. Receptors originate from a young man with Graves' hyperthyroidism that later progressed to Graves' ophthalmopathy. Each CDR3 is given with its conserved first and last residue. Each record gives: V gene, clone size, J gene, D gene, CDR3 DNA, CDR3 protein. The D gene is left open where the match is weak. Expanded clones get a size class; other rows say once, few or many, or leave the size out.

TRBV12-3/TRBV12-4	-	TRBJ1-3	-	TGTGCCAGCAGTTCCGACAGGTACTCTGGAGACACCATATATTTT	CASSSDRYSGDTIYF
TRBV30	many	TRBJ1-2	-	TGTGCCTGGAAGGAGGGCTATGGCTACACCTTC	CAWKEGYGYTF
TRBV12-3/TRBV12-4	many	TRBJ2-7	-	TGTGCCAGCAGCTGGAGGGACTTAGGGCAGTACTTC	CASSWRDLGQYF
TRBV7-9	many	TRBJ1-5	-	TGTGCCAGCAGCTTAGGAGGGGGGGAGGTCAGCAATCAGCCCCAGCATTTT	CASSLGGGEVSNQPQHF
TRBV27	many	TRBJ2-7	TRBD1	TGTGCCAGCAGCTACTTTCCGGGACAGGAATACGAGCAGTACTTC	CASSYFPGQEYEQYF
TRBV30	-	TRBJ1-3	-	TGTGCCTGGAGTGCCAGGGCTGTCTCTGGAAACACCATATATTTT	CAWSARAVSGNTIYF
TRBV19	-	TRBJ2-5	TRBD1	TGTGCCAGTAGTCCACGGACAGGGGTTCAAGAGACCCAGTACTTC	CASSPRTGVQETQYF
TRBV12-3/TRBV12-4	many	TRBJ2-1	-	TGTGCCAGCAGTTTAGATGGACTAGGGGGGGAGCAGTTCTTC	CASSLDGLGGEQFF
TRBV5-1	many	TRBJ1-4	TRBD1	TGCGCCAGCAGCTTACAGGGGGCGCGAGGTGAAAAACTGTTTTTT	CASSLQGARGEKLFF
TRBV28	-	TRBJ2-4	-	TGTGCCAGCAGTCTATCGGACCAACCTAAAAACATTCAGTACTTC	CASSLSDQPKNIQYF
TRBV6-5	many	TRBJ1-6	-	TGTGCCAGCAGTTACAAGCTGAGGGGGGGCAATAATTCACCCCTCCACTTT	CASSYKLRGGNNSPLHF
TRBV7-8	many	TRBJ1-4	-	TGTGCCAGCAGCCCGGGGCCTACAACTAATGAAAAACTGTTTTTT	CASSPGPTTNEKLFF
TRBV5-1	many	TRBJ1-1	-	TGCGCCAGCACCCGGGCCATGAACACTGAAGCTTTCTTT	CASTRAMNTEAFF
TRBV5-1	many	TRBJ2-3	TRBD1	TGCGCCACCAGGACAGGTATCACAGATACGCAGTATTTT	CATRTGITDTQYF
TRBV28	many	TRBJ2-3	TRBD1	TGTGCCAGCAGTGCGGGACAGGGGGCCACAGATACGCAGTATTTT	CASSAGQGATDTQYF
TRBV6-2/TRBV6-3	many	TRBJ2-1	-	TGTGCCAGCAGTTACGTCGGGTACAATGAGCAGTTCTTC	CASSYVGYNEQFF
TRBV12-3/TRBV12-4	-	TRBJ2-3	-	TGTGCCAGCTTCTTCGGTAGGGTCCCAAGCACAGATACGCAGTATTTT	CASFFGRVPSTDTQYF
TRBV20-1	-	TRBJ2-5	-	TGCAGTGCGGGGACCTTCCAAGAGACCCAGTACTTC	CSAGTFQETQYF
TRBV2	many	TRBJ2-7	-	TGTGCCAGCAGTGGGGAACAGGGAATTCGCTACGAGCAGTACTTC	CASSGEQGIRYEQYF
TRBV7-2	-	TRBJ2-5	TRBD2	TGTGCCAGCCGGACTAGCGGGGGGCTGGTACAAGAGACCCAGTACTTC	CASRTSGGLVQETQYF
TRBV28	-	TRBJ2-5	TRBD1	TGTGCCAGCAGTAATCCGGGACAGGCCCAAGAGACCCAGTACTTC	CASSNPGQAQETQYF
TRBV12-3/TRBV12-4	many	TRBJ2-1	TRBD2	TGTGCCAGCACCCCCGTTCTAGCGGGGGAGTCCTACAATGAGCAGTTCTTC	CASTPVLAGESYNEQFF
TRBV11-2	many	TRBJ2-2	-	TGTGCCAGCAGCCTTTATTCGGCCGGGGAGCTGTTTTTT	CASSLYSAGELFF
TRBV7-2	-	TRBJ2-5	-	TGTGCCAGCAGCTTATGGGCTGCCGAGACCCAGTACTTC	CASSLWAAETQYF
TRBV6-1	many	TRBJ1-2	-	TGTGCCAGCAGTGAAGGGGGAAAATTAAACTATGGCTACACCTTC	CASSEGGKLNYGYTF
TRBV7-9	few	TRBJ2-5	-	TGTGCCAGCAGCTTAGGGGGGGGGACAGTCTACCAAGAGACCCAGTACTTC	CASSLGGGTVYQETQYF
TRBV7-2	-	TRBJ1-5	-	TGTGCCAGCAGCTTAGTCTTGTGGACAGAAGATCAGCCCCAGCATTTT	CASSLVLWTEDQPQHF
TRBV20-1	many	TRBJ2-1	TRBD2	TGCAGTGCTCAGAGTGGGCTAGCGGTAAATGAGCAGTTCTTC	CSAQSGLAVNEQFF
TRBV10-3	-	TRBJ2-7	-	TGTGCCATCAGTGACTCCGCAGGCGGACTCTCCTACGAGCAGTACTTC	CAISDSAGGLSYEQYF
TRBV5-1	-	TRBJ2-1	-	TGCGCCAGCAGCTTGCAACAGGGAGTCTACAATGAGCAGTTCTTC	CASSLQQGVYNEQFF
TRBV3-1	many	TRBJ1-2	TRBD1	TGTGCCAGCAGCCAATTTGCTTCGGACAGGGGCGCTCGGTTGGGAGGCTACACCTTC	CASSQFASDRGARLGGYTF
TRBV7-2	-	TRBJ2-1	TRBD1	TGTGCCAGCAGCGGCCTAGGGGGCACCAGAAATGAGCAGTTCTTC	CASSGLGGTRNEQFF
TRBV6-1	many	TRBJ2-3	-	TGTGCCAGCAACGCCCAAGGCTTTACTACCTACGAGGATACGCAGTATTTT	CASNAQGFTTYEDTQYF
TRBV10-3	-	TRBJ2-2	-	TGTGCCATCAGTGCGGGCGACACCGGGGAGCTGTTTTTT	CAISAGDTGELFF
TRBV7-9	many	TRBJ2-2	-	TGTGCCAGCAGCTTAGTCGTAGGGAACACCGGGGAGCTGTTTTTT	CASSLVVGNTGELFF
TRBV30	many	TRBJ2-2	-	TGTGCCTGGAGCCCGGGACTGAACACCGGGGAGCTGTTTTTT	CAWSPGLNTGELFF
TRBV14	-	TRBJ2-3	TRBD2	TGTGCCAGCAGCCGCTTCAGACTAGCGGGGGGGCTCGGCACAGATACGCAGTATTTT	CASSRFRLAGGLGTDTQYF
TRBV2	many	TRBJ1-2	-	TGTGCCAGCAGTGACGGCAGGGACTATGGCTACACCTTC	CASSDGRDYGYTF
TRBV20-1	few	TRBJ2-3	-	TGCAGTTCCGGGGGGCCCAGCACAGATACGCAGTATTTT	CSSGGPSTDTQYF
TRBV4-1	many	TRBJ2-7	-	TGCGCCAGCAGCCAAGGGGGCCGAACCTACGAGCAGTACTTC	CASSQGGRTYEQYF
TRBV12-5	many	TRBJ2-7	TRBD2	TGTGCTAGTGTCATAGCGGGGTCAACCTACGAGCAGTACTTC	CASVIAGSTYEQYF
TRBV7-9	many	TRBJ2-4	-	TGTGCCAGCAGCTTTGAAGGGTTGGGCAAAAACATTCAGTACTTC	CASSFEGLGKNIQYF
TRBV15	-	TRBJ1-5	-	TGTGCCACCAGCAGAGCCGCGGGAGGCAATCAGCCCCAGCATTTT	CATSRAAGGNQPQHF
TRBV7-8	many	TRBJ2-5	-	TGTGCCAGCAGCTCCCCTAGAGAGGGTCTGGAGACCCAGTACTTC	CASSSPREGLETQYF
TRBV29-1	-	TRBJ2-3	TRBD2	TGCAGCGTTGATAGCGGGGGGCAAACAGATACGCGGTATTTT	CSVDSGGQTDTRYF